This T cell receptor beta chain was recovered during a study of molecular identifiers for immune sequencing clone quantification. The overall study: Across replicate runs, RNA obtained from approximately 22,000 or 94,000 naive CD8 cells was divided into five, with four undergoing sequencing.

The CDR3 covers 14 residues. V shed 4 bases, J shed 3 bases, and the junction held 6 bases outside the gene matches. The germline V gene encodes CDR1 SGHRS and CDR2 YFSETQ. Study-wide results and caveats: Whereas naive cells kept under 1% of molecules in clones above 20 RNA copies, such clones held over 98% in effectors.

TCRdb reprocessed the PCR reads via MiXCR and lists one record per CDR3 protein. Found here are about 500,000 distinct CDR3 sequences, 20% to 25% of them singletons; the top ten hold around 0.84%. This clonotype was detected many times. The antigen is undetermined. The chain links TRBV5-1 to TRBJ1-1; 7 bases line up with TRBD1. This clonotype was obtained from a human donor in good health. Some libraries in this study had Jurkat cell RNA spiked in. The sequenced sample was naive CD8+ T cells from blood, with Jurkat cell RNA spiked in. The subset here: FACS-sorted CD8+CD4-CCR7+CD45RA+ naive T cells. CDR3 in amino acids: CASSGGQVYTEAFF. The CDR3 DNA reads TGCGCCAGCAGCGGAGGACAGGTTTACACTGAAGCTTTCTTT.